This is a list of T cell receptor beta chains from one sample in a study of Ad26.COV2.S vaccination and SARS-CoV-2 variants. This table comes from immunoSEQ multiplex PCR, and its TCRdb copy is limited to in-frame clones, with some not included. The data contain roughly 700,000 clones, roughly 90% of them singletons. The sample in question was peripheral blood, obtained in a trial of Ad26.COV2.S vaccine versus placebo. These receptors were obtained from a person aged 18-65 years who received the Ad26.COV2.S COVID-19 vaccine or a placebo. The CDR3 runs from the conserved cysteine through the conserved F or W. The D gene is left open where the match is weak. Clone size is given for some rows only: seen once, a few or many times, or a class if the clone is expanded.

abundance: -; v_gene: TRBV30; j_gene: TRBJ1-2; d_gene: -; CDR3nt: TGTGCCTGGAGCAGGGCGCCGGGCGTCTATGGCTACACCTTC; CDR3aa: CAWSRAPGVYGYTF
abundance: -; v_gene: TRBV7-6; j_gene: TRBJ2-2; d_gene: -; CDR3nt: TGTGCCAGCAGCTTAGCGCTCTCCCAGGGGCCCACCGGGGAGCTGTTTTTT; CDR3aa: CASSLALSQGPTGELFF
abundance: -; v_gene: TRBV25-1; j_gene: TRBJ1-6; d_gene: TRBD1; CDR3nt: TGTGCCAGCAGTGTACTCAAAACAGGGGCTTCACCCCTCCACTTT; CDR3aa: CASSVLKTGASPLHF
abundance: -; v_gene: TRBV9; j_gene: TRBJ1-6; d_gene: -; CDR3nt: TGTGCCAGCAGCGTGAACGGGGCGGCACCCCTCCACTTT; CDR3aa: CASSVNGAAPLHF
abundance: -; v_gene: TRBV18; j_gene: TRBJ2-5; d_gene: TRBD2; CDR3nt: TGTGCCAGCTCACCCGTCGCACCTCTCGCGGGAGGACCAGAGACCCAGTACTTC; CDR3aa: CASSPVAPLAGGPETQYF
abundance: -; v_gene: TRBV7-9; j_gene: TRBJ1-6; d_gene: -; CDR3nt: TGTGCCAGCAGCCCATTCCCAGGGCGCGATTCACCCCTCCACTTT; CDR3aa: CASSPFPGRDSPLHF
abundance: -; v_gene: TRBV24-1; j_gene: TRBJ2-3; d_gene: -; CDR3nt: TGTGCCACCAGTGATACCGACAGGGATACGCAGTATTTT; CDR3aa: CATSDTDRDTQYF
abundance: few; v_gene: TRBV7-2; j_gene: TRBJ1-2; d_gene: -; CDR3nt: TGTGCCAGCAGCTTAGTAGCAGGGGACTTTGGCTACACCTTC; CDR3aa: CASSLVAGDFGYTF
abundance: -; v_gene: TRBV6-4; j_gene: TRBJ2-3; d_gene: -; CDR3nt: TGTGCCAGCAGACGGACAGCCGGAGATACGCAGTATTTT; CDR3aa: CASRRTAGDTQYF
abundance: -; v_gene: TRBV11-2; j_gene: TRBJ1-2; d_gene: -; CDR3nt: TGTGCCAGCAGCTTAAACCCCCCCTATGGCTACACCTTC; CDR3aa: CASSLNPPYGYTF
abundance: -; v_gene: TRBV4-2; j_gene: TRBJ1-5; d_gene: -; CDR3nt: TGTGCCAGCAGCCAAGAGGGCCTGGATCAGCCCCAGCATTTT; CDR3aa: CASSQEGLDQPQHF
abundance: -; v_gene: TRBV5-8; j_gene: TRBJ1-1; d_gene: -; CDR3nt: TGTGCCAGCAGCTTGGGTTTCGGCACTGAAGCTTTCTTT; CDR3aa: CASSLGFGTEAFF
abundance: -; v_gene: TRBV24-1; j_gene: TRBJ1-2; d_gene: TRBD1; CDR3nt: TGTGCCACCGGGACAGGGTCTGGCTACACCTTC; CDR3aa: CATGTGSGYTF
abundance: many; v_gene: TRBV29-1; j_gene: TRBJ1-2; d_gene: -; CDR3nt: TGCAGCGTTGAAGACTCAAGAGGGTCAGGAAGAATCTATGGCTACACCTTC; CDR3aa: CSVEDSRGSGRIYGYTF
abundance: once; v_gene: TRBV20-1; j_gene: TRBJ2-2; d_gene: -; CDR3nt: TGCAGTGCTAGGAACACCGGGGAGCTGTTTTTT; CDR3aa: CSARNTGELFF
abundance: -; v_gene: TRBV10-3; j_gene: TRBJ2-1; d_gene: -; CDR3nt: TGTGCCATCAGTGATATCGAATTCCCATATGAGCAGTTCTTC; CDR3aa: CAISDIEFPYEQFF
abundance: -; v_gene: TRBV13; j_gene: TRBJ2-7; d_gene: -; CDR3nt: TGTGCCAGCAGCGCGGGGCCGGTGGGTCGCGAGCAGTACTTC; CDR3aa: CASSAGPVGREQYF
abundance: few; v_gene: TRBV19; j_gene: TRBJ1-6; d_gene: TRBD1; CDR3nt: TGTGCCAGTAAGACAGGGGCGACGGATTCACCCCTCCACTTT; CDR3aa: CASKTGATDSPLHF
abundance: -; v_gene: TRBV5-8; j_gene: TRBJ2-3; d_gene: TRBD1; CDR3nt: TGTGCCAGCAGCTTGAAGGGACAGAGCACAGATACGCAGTATTTT; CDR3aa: CASSLKGQSTDTQYF
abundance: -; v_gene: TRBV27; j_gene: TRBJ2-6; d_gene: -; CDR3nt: TGTGCCAGTTTGGGGAGTGGGGCCAACGTCCTGACTTTC; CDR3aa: CASLGSGANVLTF
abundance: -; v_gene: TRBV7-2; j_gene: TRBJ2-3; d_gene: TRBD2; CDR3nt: TGTGCCAGCAGCCTCCAGGCGGGGGAGGCAGATACGCAGTATTTT; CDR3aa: CASSLQAGEADTQYF
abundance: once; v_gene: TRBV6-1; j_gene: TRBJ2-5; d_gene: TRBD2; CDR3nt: TGTGCCAGCAGTGAAGTTTTCAGGTCTAGCGGGGAGACCCAGTACTTC; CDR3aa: CASSEVFRSSGETQYF
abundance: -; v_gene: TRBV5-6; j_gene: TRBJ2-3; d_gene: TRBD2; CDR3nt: TGTGCCAGCAGCTTGAAAGGACTAGCGGGGGGAGCCACAGATACGCAGTATTTT; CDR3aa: CASSLKGLAGGATDTQYF
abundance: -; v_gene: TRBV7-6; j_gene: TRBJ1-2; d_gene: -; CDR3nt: TGTGCCAGCAGCCCTACCGTGGGGGGTGGTGGCTACACCTTC; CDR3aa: CASSPTVGGGGYTF
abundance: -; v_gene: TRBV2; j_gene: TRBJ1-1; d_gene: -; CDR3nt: TGTGCCAGCAGTGAAGCGTTGGCCTCGGGGGGGGGACTCGGGCAACCTTTCTTT; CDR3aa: CASSEALASGGGLGQPFF
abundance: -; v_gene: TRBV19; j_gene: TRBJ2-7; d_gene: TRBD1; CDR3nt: TGTGCCAGTAGTCTTAGGACAGGGGCCTCCTACGAGCAGTACTTC; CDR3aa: CASSLRTGASYEQYF
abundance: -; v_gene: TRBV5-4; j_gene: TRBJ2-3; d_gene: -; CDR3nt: TGTGCCAGCAGCTTACGGCGCACAGATACGCAGTATTTT; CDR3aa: CASSLRRTDTQYF
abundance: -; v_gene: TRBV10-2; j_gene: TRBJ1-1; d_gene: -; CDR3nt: TGCGCCAGCAGTGAGTCACCAGGGATGACTGAAGCTTTCTTT; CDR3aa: CASSESPGMTEAFF
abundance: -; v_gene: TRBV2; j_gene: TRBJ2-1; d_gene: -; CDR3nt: TGTGCCAGCTTGCACGGAACAAGCTCCTACAATGAGCAGTTCTTC; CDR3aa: CASLHGTSSYNEQFF
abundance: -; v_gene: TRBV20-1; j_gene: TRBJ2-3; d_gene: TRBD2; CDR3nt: TGCAGTGCTTCCGGGACTAGGACGCAGTATTTT; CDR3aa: CSASGTRTQYF
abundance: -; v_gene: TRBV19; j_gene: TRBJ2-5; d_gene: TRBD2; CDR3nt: TGTGCCAGTAGTATAGTGTCAAGCGGGAGTGCAGAGACCCAGTACTTC; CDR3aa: CASSIVSSGSAETQYF
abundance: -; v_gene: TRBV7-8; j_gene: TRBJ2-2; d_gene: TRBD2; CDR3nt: TGTGCCAGCAGCTTTAGCGGGGGATCAACCGGGGAGCTGTTTTTT; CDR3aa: CASSFSGGSTGELFF
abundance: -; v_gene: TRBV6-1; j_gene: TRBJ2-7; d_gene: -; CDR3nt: TGTGCCAGCAGTTCCGGTGGGAGCACCGCGAACGAGCAGTACTTC; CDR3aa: CASSSGGSTANEQYF
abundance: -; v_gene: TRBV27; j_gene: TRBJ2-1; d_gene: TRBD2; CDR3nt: TGTGCCAGCAGTGCCGGACTAGCGGTCTCCTACAATGAGCAGTTCTTC; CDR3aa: CASSAGLAVSYNEQFF
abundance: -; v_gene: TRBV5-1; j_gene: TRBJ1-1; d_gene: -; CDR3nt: TGCGCCAGCAGCTTGGAAGTGTTGACGAACACTGAAGCTTTCTTT; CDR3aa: CASSLEVLTNTEAFF
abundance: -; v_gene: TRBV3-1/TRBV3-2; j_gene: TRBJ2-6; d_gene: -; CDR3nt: TGTGCCAGCAGCCCCTATTGGGGGACCGGGGCCAACGTCCTGACTTTC; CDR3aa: CASSPYWGTGANVLTF
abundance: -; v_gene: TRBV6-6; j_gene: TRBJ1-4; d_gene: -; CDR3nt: TGTGCCAGCAGTTACTCGGCAGGACGGGGAGAAAAACTGTTTTTT; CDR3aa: CASSYSAGRGEKLFF
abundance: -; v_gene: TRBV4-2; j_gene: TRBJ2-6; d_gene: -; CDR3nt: TGTGCCAGCAGCCAGGGACCGGCGGTGGGTGGGGCCAACGTCCTGACTTTC; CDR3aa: CASSQGPAVGGANVLTF
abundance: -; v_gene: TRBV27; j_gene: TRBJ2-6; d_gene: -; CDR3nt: TGTGCCAGCAGTCCAAAGGGACCTGGGGCCAACGTCCTGACTTTC; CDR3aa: CASSPKGPGANVLTF
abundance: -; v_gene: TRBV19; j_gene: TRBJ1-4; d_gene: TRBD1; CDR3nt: TGTGCCAGTAGTTCCTTATACAGGGGGGTCGCAACTAATGAAAAACTGTTTTTT; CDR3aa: CASSSLYRGVATNEKLFF
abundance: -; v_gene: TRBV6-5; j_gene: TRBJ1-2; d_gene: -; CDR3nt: TGTGCCAGCATGACACTTACTAACTATGGCTACACCTTC; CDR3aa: CASMTLTNYGYTF
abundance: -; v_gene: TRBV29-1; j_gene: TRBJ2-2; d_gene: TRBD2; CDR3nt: TGCAGCGTTGGCCTCTCGGGGGGAGTTTTTGGCACCGGGGAGCTGTTTTTT; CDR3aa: CSVGLSGGVFGTGELFF
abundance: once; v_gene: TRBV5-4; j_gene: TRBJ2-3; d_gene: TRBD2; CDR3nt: TGTGCCAGCAGCAAAAGACTAGCGGGGGACACAGATACGCAGTATTTT; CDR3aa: CASSKRLAGDTDTQYF
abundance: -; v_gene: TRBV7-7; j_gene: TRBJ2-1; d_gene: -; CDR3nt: TGTGCCAGCAGCTCCGGGACTCCATTTTACAATGAGCAGTTCTTC; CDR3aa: CASSSGTPFYNEQFF
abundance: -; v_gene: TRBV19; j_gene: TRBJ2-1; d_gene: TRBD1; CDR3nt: TGTGCCAGTAGTGTCGACAGGGGCAATGAGCAGTTCTTC; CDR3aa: CASSVDRGNEQFF
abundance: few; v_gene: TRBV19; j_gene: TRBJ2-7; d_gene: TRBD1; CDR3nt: TGTGCCAGTGCCCCCGGGACAGGGAACACGTACGAGCAGTACTTC; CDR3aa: CASAPGTGNTYEQYF
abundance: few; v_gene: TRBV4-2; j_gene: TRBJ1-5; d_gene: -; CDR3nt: TGTGCCAGCAGCCAAGAGTTGGTAGGGCGTGGGCCCCAGCATTTT; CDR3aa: CASSQELVGRGPQHF
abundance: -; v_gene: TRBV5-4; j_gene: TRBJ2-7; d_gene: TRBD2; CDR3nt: TGTGCCAGCAGCTTTCCAGCGGGGAACGAGCAGTACTTC; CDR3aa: CASSFPAGNEQYF
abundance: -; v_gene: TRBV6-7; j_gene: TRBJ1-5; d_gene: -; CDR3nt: TGTGCCAGCAGGCCGGGGAGGAGCAGGGGCAATCAGCCCCAGCATTTT; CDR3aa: CASRPGRSRGNQPQHF
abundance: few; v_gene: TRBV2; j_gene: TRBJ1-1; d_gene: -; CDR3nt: TGTGCCAGCACCTCGTCAGGGTACGCTGAAGCTTTCTTT; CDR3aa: CASTSSGYAEAFF
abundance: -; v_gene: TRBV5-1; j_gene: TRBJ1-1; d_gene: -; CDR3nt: TGCGCCAGCAATCAGGACACCTCAATGAACACTGAAGCTTTCTTT; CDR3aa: CASNQDTSMNTEAFF
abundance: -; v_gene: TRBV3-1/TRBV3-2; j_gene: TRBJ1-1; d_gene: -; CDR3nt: TGTGCCAGCAGATCGACAGCAAACACTGAAGCTTTCTTT; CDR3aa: CASRSTANTEAFF
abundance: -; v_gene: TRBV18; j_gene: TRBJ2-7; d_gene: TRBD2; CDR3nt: TGTGCCAGCTCACAGACCAGGGTACTAGCGGGAGTCTACGAGCAGTACTTC; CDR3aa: CASSQTRVLAGVYEQYF
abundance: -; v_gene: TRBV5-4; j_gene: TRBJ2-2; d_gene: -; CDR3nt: TGTGCCAGCAGCTTGGCCCGGGGGCAAATTGGCACCGGGGAGCTGTTTTTT; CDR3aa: CASSLARGQIGTGELFF
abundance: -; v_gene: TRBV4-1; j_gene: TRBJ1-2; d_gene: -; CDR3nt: TGCGCCAGCAGCGAGGCGGAGGGGTTTGGCTACACCTTC; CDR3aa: CASSEAEGFGYTF
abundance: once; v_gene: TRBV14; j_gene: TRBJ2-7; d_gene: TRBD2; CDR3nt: TGTGCCAGCAGCCAAGGGACTAGCGGGGTTTACGAGCAGTACTTC; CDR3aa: CASSQGTSGVYEQYF
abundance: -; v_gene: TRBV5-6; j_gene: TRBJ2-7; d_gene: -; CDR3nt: TGTGCCAGCAGCATGCAGGGCTACGAGCAGTACTTC; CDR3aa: CASSMQGYEQYF
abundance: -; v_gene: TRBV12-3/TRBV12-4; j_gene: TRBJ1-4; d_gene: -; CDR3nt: TGTGCCAGCAGCTCCGGTGTTACGGAAAAACTGTTTTTT; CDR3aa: CASSSGVTEKLFF
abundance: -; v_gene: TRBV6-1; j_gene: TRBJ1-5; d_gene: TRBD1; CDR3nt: TGTGCCAGCAGTGAGGGACAGGGGGATTATCAGCCCCAGCATTTT; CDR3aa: CASSEGQGDYQPQHF
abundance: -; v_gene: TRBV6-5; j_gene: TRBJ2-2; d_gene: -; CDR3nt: TGTGCCACCGACACAAGGATTGCGGACACCGGGGAGCTGTTTTTT; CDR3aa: CATDTRIADTGELFF